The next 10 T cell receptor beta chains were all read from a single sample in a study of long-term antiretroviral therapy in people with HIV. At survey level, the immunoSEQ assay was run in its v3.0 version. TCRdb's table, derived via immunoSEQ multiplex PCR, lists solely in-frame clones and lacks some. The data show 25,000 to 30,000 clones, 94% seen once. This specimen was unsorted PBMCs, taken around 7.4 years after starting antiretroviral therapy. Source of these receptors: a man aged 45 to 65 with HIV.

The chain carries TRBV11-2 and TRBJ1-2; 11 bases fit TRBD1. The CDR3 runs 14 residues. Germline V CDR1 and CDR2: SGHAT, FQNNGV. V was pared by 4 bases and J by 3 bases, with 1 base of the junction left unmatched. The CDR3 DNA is TGTGCCAGCAGCTGGACAGGGGGCGACTATGGCTACACCTTC. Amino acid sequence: CASSWTGGDYGYTF.

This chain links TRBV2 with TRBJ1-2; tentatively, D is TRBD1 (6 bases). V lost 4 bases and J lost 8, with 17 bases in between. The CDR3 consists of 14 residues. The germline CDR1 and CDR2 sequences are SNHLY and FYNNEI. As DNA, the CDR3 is TGTGCCAGCAGTGGAAACACAGGGATAGGCGGCTACACCTTC. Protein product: CASSGNTGIGGYTF.

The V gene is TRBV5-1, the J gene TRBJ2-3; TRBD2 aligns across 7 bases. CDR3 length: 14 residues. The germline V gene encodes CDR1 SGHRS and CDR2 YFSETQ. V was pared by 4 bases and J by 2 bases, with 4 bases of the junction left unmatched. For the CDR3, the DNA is TGCGCCAGCAGCCCCGGGACTAACACAGATACGCAGTATTTT. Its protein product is CASSPGTNTDTQYF. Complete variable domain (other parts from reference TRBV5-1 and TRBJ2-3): KAGVTQTPRYLIKTRGQQVTLSCSPISGHRSVSWYQQTPGQGLQFLFEYFSETQRNKGNFPGRFSGRQFSNSRSEMNVSTLELGDSALYLCASSPGTNTDTQYFGPGTRLTVL.

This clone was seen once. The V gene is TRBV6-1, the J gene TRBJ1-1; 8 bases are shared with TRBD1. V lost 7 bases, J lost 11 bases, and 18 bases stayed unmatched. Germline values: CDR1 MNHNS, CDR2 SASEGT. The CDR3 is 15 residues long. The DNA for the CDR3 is TGTGCCAGCACCGAACGGACAGGGATACCTATAATGGCTTTCTTT. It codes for CASTERTGIPIMAFF.

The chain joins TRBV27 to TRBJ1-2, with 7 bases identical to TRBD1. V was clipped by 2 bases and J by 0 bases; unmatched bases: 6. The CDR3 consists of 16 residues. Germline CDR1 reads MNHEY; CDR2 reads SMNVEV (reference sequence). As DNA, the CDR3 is TGTGCCAGCAGTTTAAACAGGGGAGCCGCTAACTATGGCTACACCTTC. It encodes CASSLNRGAANYGYTF.

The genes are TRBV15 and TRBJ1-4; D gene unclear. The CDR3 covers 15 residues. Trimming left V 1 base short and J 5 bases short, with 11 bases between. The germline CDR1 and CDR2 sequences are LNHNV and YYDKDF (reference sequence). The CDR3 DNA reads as TGTGCCACCAGCAGAGTGGTAGTGTACAATGAAAAACTGTTTTTT. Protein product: CATSRVVVYNEKLFF.

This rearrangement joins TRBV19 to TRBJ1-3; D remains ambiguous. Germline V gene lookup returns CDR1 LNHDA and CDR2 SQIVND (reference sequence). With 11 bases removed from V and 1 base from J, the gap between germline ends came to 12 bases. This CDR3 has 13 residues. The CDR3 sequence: CASSWGSGNTIYF. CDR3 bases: TGTGCCTCTAGTTGGGGTTCTGGAAACACCATATATTTT.

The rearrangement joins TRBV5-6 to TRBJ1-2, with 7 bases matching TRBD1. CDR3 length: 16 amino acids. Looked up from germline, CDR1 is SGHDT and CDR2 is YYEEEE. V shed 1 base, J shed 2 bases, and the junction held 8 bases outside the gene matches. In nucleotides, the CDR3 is TGTGCCAGCAGCTTGCCAAATATACAGGGGAACTATGGCTACACCTTC. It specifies CASSLPNIQGNYGYTF.

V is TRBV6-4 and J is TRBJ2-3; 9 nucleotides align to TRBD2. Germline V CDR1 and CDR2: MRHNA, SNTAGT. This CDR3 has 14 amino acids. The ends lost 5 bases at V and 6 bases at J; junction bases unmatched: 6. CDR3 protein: CASSRGGGTDTQYF. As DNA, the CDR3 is TGTGCCAGCAGTCGCGGGGGGGGTACCGATACGCAGTATTTT.

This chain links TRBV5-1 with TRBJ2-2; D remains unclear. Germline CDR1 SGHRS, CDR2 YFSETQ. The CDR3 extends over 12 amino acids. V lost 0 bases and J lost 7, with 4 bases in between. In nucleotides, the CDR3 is TGCGCCAGCAGCTTGGTTAACGGGGAGCTGTTTTTT. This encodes CASSLVNGELFF.